The text below deals with one T cell receptor beta chain. The antigen remains unidentified. RNA in amounts of roughly 0.5 to 1 ug was reverse transcribed with random hexamers. TCR beta CDR3 was amplified by immunoSEQ covering 54 Vbeta and 13 Jbeta. Each CDR3 protein gets one entry after TCRdb re-called the immunoSEQ multiplex PCR reads with MiXCR. The table includes around 200,000 distinct CDR3 sequences, 85% to 95% detected once. This specimen comes from a study of CD8 T cells in Susac syndrome. Study observations and caveats: The study's TCR sequencing and HLA analysis drew on a certain number of individuals. That number was acknowledged as relatively small.

Peripheral blood CD8+ and CD4+ T cells were profiled by TCR beta sequencing. Both CD4+ and CD8+ T cells were negatively isolated, and TEMRA cells underwent FACS enrichment. Trimming pared 4 bases from V and 4 bases from J, leaving 8 bases between. The CDR3 length is 12 residues. Germline values: CDR1 SGHRS, CDR2 YFSETQ. The sequencing input was CD4+ T cells from PBMCs. The gene calls are TRBV5-1 and TRBJ1-1, with D unclear. The receptor was isolated from a human donor in good health. The CDR3 loop reads CASSREPTEAFF. The CDR3 region has the DNA TGCGCCAGCAGCAGGGAACCCACTGAAGCTTTCTTT.